A single sample is the source of the 6 T cell receptor beta chains below, sequenced in a study of cytomegalovirus exposure and HLA in healthy donors. This table comes from immunoSEQ multiplex PCR, and its TCRdb copy is limited to in-frame clones, with some not included. Among approximately 150,000 clones, around 82% were seen once, and the ten largest hold about 10%. Sequenced sample: PBMCs. Receptors originate from a man younger than 40 in good health and CMV-seropositive.

The chain carries TRBV2 and TRBJ1-5, with 11 positions matching TRBD1. The V segment lost 2 bases and the J segment 6 bases; nucleotides outside the gene matches: 15. Germline lookup yields CDR1 SNHLY and CDR2 FYNNEI. CDR3 size: 19 residues. In DNA, the CDR3 is TGTGCCAGCAGTGAAAGGGAGGCTGCGCGGACAGGGGGCGGTCAGCCCCAGCATTTT. It yields the protein CASSEREAARTGGGQPQHF. Looking up the rest from reference TRBV2 and TRBJ1-5 gives the full variable domain: EPEVTQTPSHQVTQMGQEVILRCVPISNHLYFYWYRQILGQKVEFLVSFYNNEISEKSEIFDDQFSVERPDGSNFTLKIRSTKLEDSAMYFCASSEREAARTGGGQPQHFGDGTRLSIL.

The CDR3 sequence: CASSLDGGGYGYTF. The CDR3 DNA sequence: TGTGCCAGCAGCTTGGACGGCGGGGGGTATGGCTACACCTTC. The J gene is TRBJ1-2, the V gene TRBV11-2; possible D gene TRBD1, 5 bases. Trimming stripped 3 bases from V and 5 bases from J, with 13 bases between. The CDR3 sequence is 14 residues long. Germline V gene sequence: CDR1 SGHAT, CDR2 FQNNGV.

The rearrangement links TRBV7-3 to TRBJ2-5, with a possible D match to TRBD1 (5 bases). This CDR3 comprises 13 residues. V lost 5 bases, J lost 7 bases, and 14 bases lay in between. The germline CDR1 and CDR2 sequences are SGHTA and FQGTGA. CDR3 DNA sequence: TGTGCCAGCAGCCGAGAAGTCCAGGGGACCCAGTACTTC. Its protein product is CASSREVQGTQYF.

V and J are TRBV21-1 and TRBJ2-6; the DNA was not used to check the table's D call, TRBD2. TRBV21-1 is reported as a pseudogene. The CDR3 runs 19 residues. The CDR3: CASSQRIQGGCSWANVLTF. The DNA for the CDR3 is TGTGCCAGCAGCCAACGAATACAGGGAGGGTGCTCTTGGGCCAACGTCCTGACTTTC.

This chain links TRBV9 with TRBJ2-2, with D unresolved. Germline V gene lookup returns CDR1 SGDLS and CDR2 YYNGEE. The CDR3 is 17 amino acids. The V and J ends lost 4 bases and 5 bases respectively, with 21 bases between them. The CDR3 bases are TGTGCCAGCAGCCCAACCGGCAGGCCACACCCGACCGGGGAGCTGTTTTTT. It translates to CASSPTGRPHPTGELFF.

This rearrangement joins TRBV5-6 to TRBJ2-2, with D possibly being TRBD1 (5 bases). This CDR3 contains 13 residues. The V and J ends lost 4 bases and 3 bases respectively, with 7 bases between them. Germline V CDR1 and CDR2: SGHDT, YYEEEE. CDR3 in DNA: TGTGCCAGCAGCCGACAGTACACCGGGGAGCTGTTTTTT. It translates to CASSRQYTGELFF.